This T cell receptor beta chain was sequenced during a study of T cell responses to AZD1222 COVID-19 vaccine. Sequencing was performed with immunoSEQ multiplex PCR; in TCRdb, only in-frame clones are kept and a portion is missing. This table holds 100,000 or so clones, 88% found once. V shed 4 bases, J shed 7 bases, and the junction held 10 bases outside the gene matches. This CDR3 contains 16 residues. The germline V gene has CDR1 MGHDK and CDR2 SYGVNS. The origin of this receptor is an adult in good health. The starting material was peripheral blood, obtained on day 0 of AZD1222 vaccination. V usage is TRBV25-1 and J usage is TRBJ2-1; 10 bases align to TRBD1. CDR3: CASSGEPGQGRNEQFF. The DNA for the CDR3 is TGTGCCAGCAGTGGGGAACCGGGACAGGGGCGTAATGAGCAGTTCTTC.